These T cell receptor beta chains were read from a single sample in a study of T-cell memory formation after mild COVID-19. TCRdb fed the 5' RACE reads into MiXCR, producing one record per CDR3 protein. The table lists a few hundred thousand distinct CDR3 sequences, around 15% of them singletons. The sequenced material came from PBMCs or a T cell subset sorted from them (not recorded which). The origin of the receptors is a man aged 18-30 years who had mild COVID-19 (a few samples of this study predate the infection). Cell type and time point are not known. Both conserved end residues are part of each CDR3. The D gene is left open where the match is weak. Only part of the rows carry a size: once, few, many, or a class if the clone is expanded.

V	size	D	J	DNA	CDR3
TRBV3-1	.	.	TRBJ2-7	TGTGCCAGCAGCCAAGATCCTGCCTCCTACGAGCAGTACTTC	CASSQDPASYEQYF
TRBV3-1	.	.	TRBJ2-5	TGTGCCAGCAGCCACCCGGACGAGGAAGGGTCAGAGACCCAGTACTTC	CASSHPDEEGSETQYF
TRBV4-1	.	TRBD1	TRBJ2-2	TGCGCCAGCAGCCAAGAGACAGGGGTTAACGGGGAGCTGTTTTTT	CASSQETGVNGELFF
TRBV6-5	.	.	TRBJ1-1	TGTGCCAGCAGTTCTTACTCGGGGAACACTGAAGCTTTCTTT	CASSSYSGNTEAFF
TRBV7-3	many	TRBD1	TRBJ2-3	TGTGCCAGCACCGAGGGGGCAGGTACGCAGTATTTT	CASTEGAGTQYF
TRBV3-1	few	.	TRBJ1-3	TGTGCCAGCAGCCTTACCTCTCGGGCCACTGGAAACACCATATATTTT	CASSLTSRATGNTIYF
TRBV5-5	many	.	TRBJ1-1	TGTGCCAGCAGCACCGCGGCAGAGGGATACACTGAAGCTTTCTTT	CASSTAAEGYTEAFF
TRBV10-3	.	.	TRBJ1-1	TGTGCCATCAGGTGGGACATGTCCACTGAAGCTTTCTTT	CAIRWDMSTEAFF
TRBV9	.	.	TRBJ1-6	TGTGCCAGCAGCGTAGACAATTCCGGCGCACCCCTCCACTTT	CASSVDNSGAPLHF
TRBV7-3	many	TRBD2	TRBJ2-5	TGTGCCAGCAGCACCAGGACTAGCGGTATACAAGAGACCCAGTACTTC	CASSTRTSGIQETQYF
TRBV9	few	TRBD1	TRBJ2-7	TGTGCCAGCAGCGGAACAGGGGCAGCCTACGAGCAGTACTTC	CASSGTGAAYEQYF
TRBV18	few	.	TRBJ1-6	TGTGCCAGCTCACCAAGGCAAGAAGGTTGGAATTCACCCCTCCACTTT	CASSPRQEGWNSPLHF
TRBV10-3	.	.	TRBJ2-6	TGTGCCATCAGTGAGTCGGAGGGGACTGGGGCCAACGTCCTGACTTTC	CAISESEGTGANVLTF
TRBV10-3	few	.	TRBJ1-1	TGTGCCATCAGTGATACAGGATCAAGCGAAGCTTTCTTT	CAISDTGSSEAFF
TRBV4-1	many	.	TRBJ1-1	TGCGCCAGCAGCCAACCGACGGGGGGCACTGAAGCTTTCTTT	CASSQPTGGTEAFF
TRBV7-8	few	TRBD1	TRBJ2-2	TGTGCCAGCAGCGGGACAGGGATAACCGGGGAGCTGTTTTTT	CASSGTGITGELFF
TRBV5-5	many	.	TRBJ2-5	TGTGCCAGCAGCTTCCCCTTGGCGGGGCGAGAGACCCAGTACTTC	CASSFPLAGRETQYF
TRBV6-5	.	.	TRBJ2-1	TGTGCCAGCAGTTACTCGATACAGAGGAGGTACAATGAGCAGTTCTTC	CASSYSIQRRYNEQFF
TRBV9	few	TRBD1	TRBJ1-4	TGTGCCAGCAGCCCAATCCGGGACAGGCGGCGAGGGCGAGAAAAACTGTTTTTT	CASSPIRDRRRGREKLFF
TRBV7-2	few	.	TRBJ1-1	TGTGCCAGCAGCTTCTCGGGAAACACTGAAGCTTTCTTT	CASSFSGNTEAFF
TRBV14	few	.	TRBJ1-1	TGTGCCAGCAGCCAGGGACGGCTCCGGGGAGTTGAAGCTTTCTTT	CASSQGRLRGVEAFF
TRBV24-1	.	.	TRBJ2-3	TGTGCCACCGGCCCCCTTAGCACAGATACGCAGTATTTT	CATGPLSTDTQYF
TRBV4-3	few	TRBD1	TRBJ2-7	TGCGCCAGCAGCGAACCGGGACAGGGGTCTCACGAGCAGTACTTC	CASSEPGQGSHEQYF
TRBV5-1	.	.	TRBJ1-2	TGCGCCAGCAGCTTGGATTCAGGGGCCTATGGCTACACCTTC	CASSLDSGAYGYTF
TRBV15	few	.	TRBJ2-2	TGTGCCACCAGCGGCAGGCACACCGGGGAGCTGTTTTTT	CATSGRHTGELFF
TRBV7-2	.	.	TRBJ2-5	TGTGCCAGCAGTTTTGGTTGGCGGCAAGAGACCCAGTACTTC	CASSFGWRQETQYF
TRBV7-2	few	.	TRBJ2-7	TGTGCCAGCAGCCGGGACCTCCGAAACTACGAGCAGTACTTC	CASSRDLRNYEQYF
TRBV7-2	many	TRBD2	TRBJ2-2	TGTGCCAGCTTGTCCCAGGCGGGGGGTGAAACCGGGGAGCTGTTTTTT	CASLSQAGGETGELFF
TRBV20-1	.	.	TRBJ1-4	TGCAGTGCTCGTCCAGGGACCATCATTGGACTGTTTTTT	CSARPGTIIGLFF
TRBV7-2	few	.	TRBJ2-3	TGTGCCAGCAGCTTATATGGTACCTCCACAGATACGCAGTATTTT	CASSLYGTSTDTQYF
TRBV29-1	many	.	TRBJ2-1	TGCAGCGCCGTCGGGGGCTACAATGAGCAGTTCTTC	CSAVGGYNEQFF
TRBV7-9	.	TRBD2	TRBJ2-3	TGTGCCAGCAGCTCTCGGACTAGCGGGAGCGCAGATACGCAGTATTTT	CASSSRTSGSADTQYF
TRBV6-2/TRBV6-3	few	.	TRBJ1-2	TGTGCCAGCAGTTTCGGGATTTATGGCTACACCTTC	CASSFGIYGYTF
TRBV5-1	few	TRBD2	TRBJ2-3	TGCGCCAGCAGCTTGGAAGGGACCCCAGCGGGGGATACGCAGTATTTT	CASSLEGTPAGDTQYF
TRBV7-2	.	TRBD2	TRBJ2-3	TGTGCCAGCAGGGCTAGCGGGGGGGCCCCAGATACGCAGTATTTT	CASRASGGAPDTQYF
TRBV6-1	few	.	TRBJ1-6	TGTGCCAGCACCTCTGAGGTGTTGAGAAGCTCCTATAATTCACCCCTCCACTTT	CASTSEVLRSSYNSPLHF
TRBV4-3	few	.	TRBJ2-2	TGCGCCAGCAGCCAAGTGCTTCGGGGGGCCGGGTACGGGGAGCTGTTTTTT	CASSQVLRGAGYGELFF
TRBV12-3/TRBV12-4	few	TRBD1	TRBJ1-1	TGTGCCAGCAGTTCGAGGGGGCAGGGGTTAACTTTCTTT	CASSSRGQGLTFF
TRBV18	.	.	TRBJ2-3	TGTGCCAGCTCACCAGGGCTAGGTTGGACAGATACGCAGTATTTT	CASSPGLGWTDTQYF
TRBV9	.	.	TRBJ2-1	TGTGCCAGCAGCGTAGAGTGGGGTGAGCAGTTCTTC	CASSVEWGEQFF
TRBV28	.	.	TRBJ1-5	TGTGCCAGCAGCCCCACGGAGGAGTATAGCAATCAGCCCCAGCATTTT	CASSPTEEYSNQPQHF
TRBV27	many	.	TRBJ1-1	TGTGCCAGCAGTCCCCTCGTGGGGACGTCTGAAGCTTTCTTT	CASSPLVGTSEAFF
TRBV6-2/TRBV6-3	many	.	TRBJ1-1	TGTGCCAGCAGTTACAGTGATGGTCCTGAAGCTTTCTTT	CASSYSDGPEAFF
TRBV2	.	TRBD1	TRBJ2-2	TGTGCCAGCAGTGAAGGGACAGGGTTGAACACCGGGGAGCTGTTTTTT	CASSEGTGLNTGELFF
TRBV7-2	.	.	TRBJ1-4	TGTGCCAGCAGCTTTTATCTAAGTGAAAAACTGTTTTTT	CASSFYLSEKLFF
TRBV19	.	.	TRBJ1-2	TGTGCCAGTAGATCAATTGAGCGGACACCCTATGGCTACACCTTC	CASRSIERTPYGYTF
TRBV3-1	few	.	TRBJ2-5	TGTGCCAGCAGCCAAGTGGGCAGGGAAGAGACCCAGTACTTC	CASSQVGREETQYF
TRBV4-1	.	.	TRBJ1-5	TGCGCCAGCAGCCAAGCCGGCGGGGAGTTTCAGCCCCAGCATTTT	CASSQAGGEFQPQHF
TRBV5-1	few	TRBD1	TRBJ2-3	TGCGCCAGCAGGATAGACAGGGAATCACTCACAGATACGCAGTATTTT	CASRIDRESLTDTQYF
TRBV9	.	.	TRBJ2-6	TGTGCCAGCAGTTACTCCTCCGGGACACCCATCGGTGGGGCCAACGTCCTGACTTTC	CASSYSSGTPIGGANVLTF
TRBV4-3	many	.	TRBJ2-1	TGCGCCAGCAGCTGGAGCCTAGTGACGGGGGCTGGTGAGCAGTTCTTC	CASSWSLVTGAGEQFF
TRBV20-1	many	TRBD1	TRBJ1-4	TGTCTCGGACAGGGTAATGAAAAACTGTTTTTT	CLGQGNEKLFF
TRBV30	.	.	TRBJ1-6	TGTGCCTGGAGTGTACAAGGGGGGACTGACTATAATTCACCCCTCCACTTT	CAWSVQGGTDYNSPLHF
TRBV5-5	.	.	TRBJ1-4	TGTGCCAGCAGCTCTTGGGTAGTTGCAACTAATGAAAAACTGTTTTTT	CASSSWVVATNEKLFF
TRBV5-1	.	.	TRBJ2-2	TGCGCCAGCATGATCCGGGGGGCCGCTTTAGAAAACACCGGGGAGCTGTTTTTT	CASMIRGAALENTGELFF
TRBV5-1	few	.	TRBJ2-2	TGCGCCAGCAGCTTGGAGGCATCGGGGAACACCGGGGAGCTGTTTTTT	CASSLEASGNTGELFF
TRBV9	many	.	TRBJ1-5	TGTGCCAGCAGTGACGGGAATCAGCCCCAGCATTTT	CASSDGNQPQHF